The present TCR beta chain was sequenced within a study of T-cell reconstitution after alpha-beta-depleted transplantation in children. CDR3 length: 17 amino acids. Germline values: CDR1 SGHRS, CDR2 YFSETQ. Unmatched junction bases numbered 13, after V lost 5 bases and J lost 2 bases. Study-level points and caveats: It was reported that alpha-beta T cells came from several hundred expanded graft clones (about two months after transplant). Surviving recipient T cells and thymic progenitors underlay high day-60 TCRbeta diversity in some patients. At one year after transplant, newly produced T cells mostly accounted for T-cell counts and diversity.

Preparation of the TCRbeta library used unique molecular identifiers. TCRdb reprocessed the PCR reads with MiXCR, giving one entry per CDR3 protein. The sample contains some 450,000 distinct CDR3 sequences, 43% of which appear only once. Concerning this clonotype: Its antigen is not identified.

The chain combines TRBV5-1 with TRBJ2-3; 8 bases are shared with TRBD2. The receptor's source is a girl aged 2 to 9 with aplastic anemia, due to receive a stem cell transplant. The specimen comprised PBMCs, sampled before TCRalphabeta/CD19-depleted stem cell transplant. The CDR3 sequence: CASRRSLAAPTTDTQYF. CDR3 in DNA: TGCGCCAGCAGACGCTCACTAGCGGCCCCGACCACAGATACGCAGTATTTT. Full variable domain (remainder filled in from reference TRBV5-1 and TRBJ2-3): KAGVTQTPRYLIKTRGQQVTLSCSPISGHRSVSWYQQTPGQGLQFLFEYFSETQRNKGNFPGRFSGRQFSNSRSEMNVSTLELGDSALYLCASRRSLAAPTTDTQYFGPGTRLTVL.